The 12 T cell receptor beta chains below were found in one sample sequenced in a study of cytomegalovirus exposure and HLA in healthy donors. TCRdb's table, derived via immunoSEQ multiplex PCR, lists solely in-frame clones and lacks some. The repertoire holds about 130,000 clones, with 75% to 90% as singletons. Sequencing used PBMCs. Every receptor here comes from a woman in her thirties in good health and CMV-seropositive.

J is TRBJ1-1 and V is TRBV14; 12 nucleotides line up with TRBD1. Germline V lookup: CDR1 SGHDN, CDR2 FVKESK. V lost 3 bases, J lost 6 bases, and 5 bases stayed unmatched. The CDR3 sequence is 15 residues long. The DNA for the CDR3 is TGTGCCAGCAGCCATACCGGGACAGGGGGCCCTGAAGCTTTCTTT. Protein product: CASSHTGTGGPEAFF.

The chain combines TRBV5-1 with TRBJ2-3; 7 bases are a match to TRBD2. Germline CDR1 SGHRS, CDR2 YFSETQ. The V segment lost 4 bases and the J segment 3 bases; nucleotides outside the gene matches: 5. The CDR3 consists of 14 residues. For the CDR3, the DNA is TGCGCCAGCAGCGGTAATAGCGGGACAGATACGCAGTATTTT. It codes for CASSGNSGTDTQYF.

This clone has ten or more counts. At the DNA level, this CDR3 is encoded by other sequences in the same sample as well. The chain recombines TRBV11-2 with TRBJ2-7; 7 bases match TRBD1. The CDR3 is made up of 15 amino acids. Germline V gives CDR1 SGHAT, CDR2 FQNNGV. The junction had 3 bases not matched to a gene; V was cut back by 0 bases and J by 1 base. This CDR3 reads CASSLEGRGSYEQYF. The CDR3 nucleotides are TGTGCCAGCAGCTTAGAGGGCAGGGGGTCCTACGAGCAGTACTTC. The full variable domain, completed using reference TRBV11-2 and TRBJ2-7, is EAGVAQSPRYKIIEKRQSVAFWCNPISGHATLYWYQQILGQGPKLLIQFQNNGVVDDSQLPKDRFSAERLKGVDSTLKIQPAKLEDSAVYLCASSLEGRGSYEQYFGPGTRLTVT.

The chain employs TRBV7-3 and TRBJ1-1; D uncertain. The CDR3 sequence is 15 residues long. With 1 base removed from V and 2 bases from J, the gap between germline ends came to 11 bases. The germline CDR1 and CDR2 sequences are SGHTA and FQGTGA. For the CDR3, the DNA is TGTGCCAGCAGCTTAAATGGAGGTTCAAACACTGAAGCTTTCTTT. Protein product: CASSLNGGSNTEAFF. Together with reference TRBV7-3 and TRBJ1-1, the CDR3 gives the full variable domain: GAGVSQTPSNKVTEKGKYVELRCDPISGHTALYWYRQSLGQGPEFLIYFQGTGAADDSGLPNDRFFAVRPEGSVSTLKIQRTERGDSAVYLCASSLNGGSNTEAFFGQGTRLTVV.

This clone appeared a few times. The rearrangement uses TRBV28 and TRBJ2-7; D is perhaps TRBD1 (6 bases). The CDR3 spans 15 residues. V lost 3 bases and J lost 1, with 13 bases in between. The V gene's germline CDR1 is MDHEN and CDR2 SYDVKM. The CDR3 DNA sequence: TGTGCCAGCAGTTTGCAGGGACATACATCCTACGAGCAGTACTTC. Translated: CASSLQGHTSYEQYF.

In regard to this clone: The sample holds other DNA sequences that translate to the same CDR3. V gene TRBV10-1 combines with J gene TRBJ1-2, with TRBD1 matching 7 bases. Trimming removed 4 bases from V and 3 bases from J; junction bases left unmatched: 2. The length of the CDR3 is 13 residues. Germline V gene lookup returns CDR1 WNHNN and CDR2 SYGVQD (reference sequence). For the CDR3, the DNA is TGCGCCAGCAGTGCCGGGACAGACTATGGCTACACCTTC. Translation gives CASSAGTDYGYTF.

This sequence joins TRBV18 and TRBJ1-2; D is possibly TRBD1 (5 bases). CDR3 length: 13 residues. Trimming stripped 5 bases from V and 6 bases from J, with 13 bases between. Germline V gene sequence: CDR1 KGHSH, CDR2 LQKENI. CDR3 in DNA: TGTGCCAGCTCATTTCAGCAGACAGATGGCTACACCTTC. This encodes CASSFQQTDGYTF.

CDR3 nucleotides: TGCAGCGTTGACCCGGGGGGCCGGACGGGGCAGTACTTC. Translation: CSVDPGGRTGQYF. The rearrangement uses TRBV29-1 and TRBJ2-7; D possibly corresponds to TRBD2 (7 bases). Germline V gives CDR1 SQVTM, CDR2 ANQGSEA. V gave up 3 bases and J gave up 9 bases, with 18 bases separating them. The CDR3 runs 13 residues.

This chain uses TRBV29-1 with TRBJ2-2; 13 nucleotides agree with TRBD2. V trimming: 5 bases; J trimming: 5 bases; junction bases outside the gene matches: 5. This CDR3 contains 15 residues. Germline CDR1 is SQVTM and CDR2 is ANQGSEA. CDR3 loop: CSVTGTSGVTGELFF. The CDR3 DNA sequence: TGCAGCGTTACCGGGACTAGCGGGGTGACCGGGGAGCTGTTTTTT.

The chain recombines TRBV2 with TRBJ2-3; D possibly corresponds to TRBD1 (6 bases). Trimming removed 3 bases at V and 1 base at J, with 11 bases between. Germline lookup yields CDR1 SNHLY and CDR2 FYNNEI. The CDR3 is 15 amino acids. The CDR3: CASSEWGLGTDTQYF. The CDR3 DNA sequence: TGTGCCAGCAGTGAGTGGGGGCTCGGCACAGATACGCAGTATTTT.

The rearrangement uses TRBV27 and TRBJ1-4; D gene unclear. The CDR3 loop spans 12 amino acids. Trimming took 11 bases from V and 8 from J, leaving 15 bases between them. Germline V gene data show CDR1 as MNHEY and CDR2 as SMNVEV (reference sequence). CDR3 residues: CARHREAEKLFF. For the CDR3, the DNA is TGTGCCCGCCACCGGGAGGCAGAAAAACTGTTTTTT. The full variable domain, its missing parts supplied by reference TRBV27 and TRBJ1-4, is EAQVTQNPRYLITVTGKKLTVTCSQNMNHEYMSWYRQDPGLGLRQIYYSMNVEVTDKGDVPEGYKVSRKEKRNFPLILESPSPNQTSLYFCARHREAEKLFFGSGTQLSVL.

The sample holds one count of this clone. The CDR3 nucleotides read TGTGCCAGCAGTGAAGAAGAAGCCCTCCCGGGGTTGGGGGAGACCCAGTACTTC. This codes for CASSEEEALPGLGETQYF. The gene calls are TRBV6-1 and TRBJ2-5, with D possibly matching TRBD2 (5 bases). The CDR3 loop spans 18 amino acids. Trimming pared 1 base from V and 5 bases from J, leaving 23 bases between. Looked up from germline, CDR1 is MNHNS and CDR2 is SASEGT.